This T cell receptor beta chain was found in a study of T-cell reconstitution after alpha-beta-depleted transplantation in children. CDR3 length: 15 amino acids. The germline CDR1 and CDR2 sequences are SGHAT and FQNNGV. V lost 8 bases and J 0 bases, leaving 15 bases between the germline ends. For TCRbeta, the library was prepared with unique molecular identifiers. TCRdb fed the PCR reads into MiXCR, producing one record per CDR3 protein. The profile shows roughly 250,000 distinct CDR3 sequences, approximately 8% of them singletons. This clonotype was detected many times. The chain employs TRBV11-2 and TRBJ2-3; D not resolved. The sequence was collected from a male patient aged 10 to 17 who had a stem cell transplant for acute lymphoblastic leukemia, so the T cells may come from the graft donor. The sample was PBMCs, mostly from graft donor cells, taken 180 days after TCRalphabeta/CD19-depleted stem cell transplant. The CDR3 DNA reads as TGTGCCAGCTCCTATCTCAGCTTTAGCACAGATACGCAGTATTTT. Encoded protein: CASSYLSFSTDTQYF. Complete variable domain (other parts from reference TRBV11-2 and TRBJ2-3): EAGVAQSPRYKIIEKRQSVAFWCNPISGHATLYWYQQILGQGPKLLIQFQNNGVVDDSQLPKDRFSAERLKGVDSTLKIQPAKLEDSAVYLCASSYLSFSTDTQYFGPGTRLTVL.